This T cell receptor (beta chain) was recorded in a study of tumor-infiltrating lymphocytes in localized non-small cell lung cancer. Study context: Some samples were collected after neoadjuvant chemotherapy; smokers, never-smokers and several histologies were included. Overall study results and limits: Not all patients were TCR sequenced, owing to tissue quantity. Each assay used a separate piece of the same tissue.

Only in-frame clones appear in the TCRdb table, and some are missing; sequencing was by immunoSEQ multiplex PCR. The sample holds 7,000 or so clones, 74% seen once. In the case of this clone: The antigen remains unidentified.

The specimen sequenced was uninvolved lung tissue not adjacent to the tumor. This sequence originates from a human donor with non-small cell lung cancer.

CDR3 residues: CASSDGAIGTQYF. The CDR3 region has the DNA TGTGCCAGCAGTGACGGTGCTATAGGGACCCAGTACTTC. The chain uses TRBV27 and TRBJ2-5; D ambiguous. The germline V gene has CDR1 MNHEY and CDR2 SMNVEV (reference sequence). Deletions cut 5 bases from V and 7 bases from J, with 14 bases between. This CDR3 region has 13 residues.